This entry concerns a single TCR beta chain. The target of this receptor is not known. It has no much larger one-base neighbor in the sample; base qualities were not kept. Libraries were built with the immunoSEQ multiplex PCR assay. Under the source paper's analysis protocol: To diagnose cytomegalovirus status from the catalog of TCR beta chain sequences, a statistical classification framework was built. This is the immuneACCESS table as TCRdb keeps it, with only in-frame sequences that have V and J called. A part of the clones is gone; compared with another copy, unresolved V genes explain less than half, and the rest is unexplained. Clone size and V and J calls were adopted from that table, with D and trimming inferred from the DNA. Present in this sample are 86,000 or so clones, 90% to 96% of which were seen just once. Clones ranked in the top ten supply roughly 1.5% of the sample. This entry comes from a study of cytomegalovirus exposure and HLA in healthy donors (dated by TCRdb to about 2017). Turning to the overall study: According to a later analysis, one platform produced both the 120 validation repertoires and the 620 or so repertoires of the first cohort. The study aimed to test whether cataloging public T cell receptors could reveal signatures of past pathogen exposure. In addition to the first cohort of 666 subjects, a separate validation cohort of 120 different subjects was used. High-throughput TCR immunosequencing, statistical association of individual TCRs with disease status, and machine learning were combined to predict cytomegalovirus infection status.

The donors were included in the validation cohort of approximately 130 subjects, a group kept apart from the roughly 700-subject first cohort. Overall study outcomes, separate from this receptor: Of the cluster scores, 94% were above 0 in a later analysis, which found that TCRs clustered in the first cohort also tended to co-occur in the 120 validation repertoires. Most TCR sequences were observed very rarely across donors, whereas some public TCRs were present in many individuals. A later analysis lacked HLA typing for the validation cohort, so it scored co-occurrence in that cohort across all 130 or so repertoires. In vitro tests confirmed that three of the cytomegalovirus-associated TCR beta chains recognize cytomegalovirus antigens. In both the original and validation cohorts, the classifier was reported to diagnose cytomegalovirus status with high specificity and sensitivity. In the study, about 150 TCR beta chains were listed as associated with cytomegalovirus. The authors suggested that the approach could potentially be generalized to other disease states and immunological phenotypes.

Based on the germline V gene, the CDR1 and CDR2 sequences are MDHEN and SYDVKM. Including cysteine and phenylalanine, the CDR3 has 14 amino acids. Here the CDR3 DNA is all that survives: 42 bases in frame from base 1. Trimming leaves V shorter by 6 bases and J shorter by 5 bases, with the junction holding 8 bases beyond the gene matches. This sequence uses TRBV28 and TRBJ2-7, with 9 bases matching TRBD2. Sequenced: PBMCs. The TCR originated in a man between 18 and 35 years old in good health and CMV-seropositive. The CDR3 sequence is CASSPGLARDEQYF. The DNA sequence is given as TGTGCCAGCAGCCCGGGACTAGCACGCGACGAGCAGTACTTC.